This T cell receptor (beta chain) was sequenced in a study of PD-1 blockade in mismatch repair-deficient tumors. About the research overall: Patients had around 12 mismatch repair-deficient cancer types, all previously treated and progressing. Study conclusions and caveats: Tumor-resident clones, often undetectable pretreatment in blood, expanded then contracted after pembrolizumab.

Sequencing was performed with immunoSEQ multiplex PCR; in TCRdb, only in-frame clones are kept and a portion is missing. The table includes over 30,000 clones, less than 90% detected once. Concerning this clone: The antigen is not known.

This CDR3 region has 16 residues. PCR or immunohistochemistry showed mismatch repair deficiency in every enrolled patient. The TCR-sequenced patients were a few responders to pembrolizumab. This receptor was identified in an adult with mismatch repair-deficient cancer. The V gene is TRBV1, the J gene TRBJ2-1; the DNA was not compared with TRBD2, the D call given in the table. TRBV1 is a known pseudogene. The input for sequencing was PBMCs, taken approximately 6 weeks after starting pembrolizumab. Here the CDR3 DNA reads TGCACCAGCAGCTCACCCAAAGCGGTAATATACAATGAGCAGTTCTTC. Protein sequence: CTSSSPKAVIYNEQFF.